This TCR beta chain was captured by sequencing in a study of blood T cells in healthy people across ages. Looking at the study overall: In model experiments, template switching was able to capture about one barcoded beta molecule for every two T cells that were present. Findings and limits, study-wide: Bulk PBMC profiling left naive and antigen-experienced comparisons inconclusive. Estimated diversity across one million T cells was deemed an underestimate. Whereas aged donors had fewer naive CD4+ cells, long-lived donors had more of them and higher diversity.

As for this clonotype: Antigen: not known. Compared with germline, one end of the junction differs, possibly owing to a read error.

The CDR3 totals 15 residues. The use of a sample-barcoded 5' primer and a J-beta primer mix characterized a second PCR of about 7 to 12 cycles. TCRdb independently ran MiXCR on the 5' RACE reads; one entry per CDR3 protein. The sample holds around 1,000,000 distinct CDR3 sequences, 25% seen once. These data also featured in a second study, about T cells of mothers and their children.

The sample taken for sequencing was blood. The V and J genes are TRBV12-3 or TRBV12-4 and TRBJ2-1; 11 bases map to TRBD2. The clonotype was recovered from a girl aged 2-9 years in good health. The CDR3 reads CASGFSGGAYNEQFF. The CDR3, as DNA: TGTGCCAGCGGTTTTAGCGGGGGGGCATACAATGAGCAGTTCTTC.